This T cell receptor (beta chain) was profiled in a study of T cell responses to AZD1222 COVID-19 vaccine listed by TCRdb under 2021. The study in broad terms: A total of 233 trial participants underwent TCR sequencing, of whom roughly 210 had received two doses of AZD1222 and roughly 26 had received two doses of the MenACWY control vaccine. Enrollment into the trials was organized by age into subgroups of 18-55, 56-69 and 70-plus years, and those subgroups contained roughly 140, 27 and 60 TCR-sequenced participants, respectively.

V gives up 5 bases and J gives up 2 bases, and the segment between their germline ends measures 13 bases. Reading the germline V gene (reference sequence) gives CDR1 SEHNR and CDR2 FQNEAQ. Taken from cysteine to phenylalanine, the CDR3 has 14 residues. Of the read, only the CDR3 DNA is kept; its 42 bases are in frame from base 1. Results the study describes overall, beyond this receptor: Vaccine-associated CD4 TCRs spanned the whole spike protein, with dominant responses in regions 160-218 and 743-854. Most participants were white British and females outnumbered males, and the authors suggested that clonal diversity may have been underestimated. After two AZD1222 doses, spike-specific TCR breadth and depth were significantly higher than at day 0 and than in MenACWY recipients. Epitopes outside the regions mutated in the B.1.351 and B.1.1.7 variants were reportedly recognized by nearly half of the unique spike-specific TCRs. Conclusions about previously exposed vaccinees are limited, since just 5 to 7 AZD1222 recipients were seropositive for SARS-CoV-2 at baseline. In the small 56-69-year group, the increase in depth fell short of significance, most likely because of low power. Because no day 14 peak-response samples were available, repertoires were characterized only after the peak T cell response.

The CDR3 regions of human TCRbeta chains were subjected to immunosequencing. The study's own analysis went as follows. Repertoire TCRs were matched against a reference library of SARS-CoV-2-specific TCRs generated with the MIRA antigen-specificity platform. Breadth was defined as the fraction of unique TCRs that were SARS-CoV-2-associated, and depth was defined as the fraction of total T cells that were SARS-CoV-2-associated. Each spike-specific TCR was assigned to its reactive spike region and to a CD4 or CD8 class using the MIRA data. Log10-transformed breadth and depth values were compared by one-way ANOVA with Sidak's multiple comparisons tests. TCRdb took this table from immuneACCESS and kept in-frame rearrangements with V and J called. Such tables lack part of the clones; where checked against another copy, unresolved V genes explain under half of the gap, and the rest is unexplained. V, J and clone size derive from that table, while D and trimming were established from the DNA sequence. Counted in this sample were about 140,000 clones; about 90% of them appeared once. Approximately 6.2% of the sample is taken by the ten largest.

In the case of this clone: Its target antigen remains unknown. Base qualities are not provided; no much larger clone lies one nucleotide away.

This specimen's time point label, per the study, means: about 28 days (+/-7) after the second vaccine dose. Because spike-specific TCR depth and breadth did not differ between the two schedules, AZD1222 recipients who got a second dose at roughly 4 weeks were pooled with those who got a second dose at roughly 12 weeks. The vaccinee samples were drawn from two UK trials, COV001 and COV002, one of which was a single-blind randomized controlled phase 2/3 trial testing AZD1222 (ChAdOx1 nCoV-19) in healthy adults. Trial participant PBMC samples were collected at day 0 and day 28 after the second dose for TCRbeta chain sequencing.

The chain uses TRBV7-9 and TRBJ2-7; D gene: possibly TRBD1, on 6 matching bases. The starting material was peripheral blood, obtained 28 days after the second AZD1222 dose. This clonotype was obtained from an adult who received the AZD1222 COVID-19 vaccine. This receptor has the CDR3 CASSNFDRPYEQYF. The bases are TGTGCCAGCAGCAATTTCGACAGGCCCTACGAGCAGTACTTC.